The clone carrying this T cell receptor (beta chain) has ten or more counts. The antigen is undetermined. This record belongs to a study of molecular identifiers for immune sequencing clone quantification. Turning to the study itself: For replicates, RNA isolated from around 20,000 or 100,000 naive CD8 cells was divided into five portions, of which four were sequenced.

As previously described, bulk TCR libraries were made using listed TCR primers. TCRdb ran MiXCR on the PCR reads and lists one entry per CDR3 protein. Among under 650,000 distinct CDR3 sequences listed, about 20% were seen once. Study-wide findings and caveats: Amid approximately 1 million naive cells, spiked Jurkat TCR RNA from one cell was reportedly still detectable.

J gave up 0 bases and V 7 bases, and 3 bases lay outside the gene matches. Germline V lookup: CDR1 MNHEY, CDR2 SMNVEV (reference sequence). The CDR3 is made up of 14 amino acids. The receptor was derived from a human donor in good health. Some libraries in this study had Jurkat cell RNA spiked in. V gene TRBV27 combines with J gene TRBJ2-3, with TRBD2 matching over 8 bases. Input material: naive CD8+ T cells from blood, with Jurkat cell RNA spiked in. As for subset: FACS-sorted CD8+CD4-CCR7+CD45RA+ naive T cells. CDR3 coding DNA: TGTGCCAGCAACCCTAGCGGGAGCACAGATACGCAGTATTTT. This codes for CASNPSGSTDTQYF.